Presented here are 15 T cell receptor beta chains from one specimen sequenced in a study of blood T cell repertoires in COVID-19. Produced via immunoSEQ multiplex PCR; TCRdb's table is partial and in-frame only. The profile covers 120,000 to 150,000 clones, with roughly 78% appearing a single time and about 3.6% taken by the ten largest. The source material was peripheral blood. Source of these receptors: a man aged 55-75 years with acute or convalescent COVID-19.

This clone has just one count. V usage is TRBV3-1 (or the pseudogene TRBV3-2) and J usage is TRBJ1-2, with 10 bases identical to TRBD1. Trimming cost V 4 bases and J 8 bases; bases outside gene matches: 10. The CDR3 totals 15 residues. Germline values: CDR1 LGHDT, CDR2 YNNKEL (reference sequence). CDR3 DNA sequence: TGTGCCAGCAGCCCTTCCACGGACAGGGGGTCGGGCTACACCTTC. It codes for CASSPSTDRGSGYTF.

This chain joins TRBV19 and TRBJ1-5; TRBD1 might be the D (6 bases). The CDR3 has 12 residues. Per germline, CDR1 LNHDA and CDR2 SQIVND (reference sequence). CDR3 sequence reads: CAATGLGQPQHF. DNA for the CDR3: TGTGCTGCTACAGGGTTGGGACAGCCCCAGCATTTT.

This clone appeared once. V usage is TRBV9 and J usage is TRBJ2-3; D is undetermined. The CDR3 has 16 residues. CDR1 and CDR2 from the germline V gene are SGDLS and YYNGEE. Trimming pared 0 bases from V and 3 bases from J, leaving 14 bases between. The CDR3 sequence: CASSVDDTSGTDTQYF. The CDR3 bases are TGTGCCAGCAGCGTAGATGACACCTCTGGGACAGATACGCAGTATTTT.

The chain uses TRBV2 and TRBJ1-4; a possible D gene is TRBD1 (5 bases). The V end was cut by 5 bases, the J end by 8 bases, with 15 bases between. The CDR3 totals 14 residues. Germline V lookup: CDR1 SNHLY, CDR2 FYNNEI. Here the CDR3 reads CASSKGPKSEKLFF. The CDR3 region has the DNA TGTGCCAGCAGTAAGGGGCCCAAGTCCGAAAAACTGTTTTTT.

This clone appeared a single time. The rearrangement links TRBV2 to TRBJ1-1; D unclear. The CDR3 covers 14 residues. Trimming took off 1 base at V and 1 base at J, with 7 bases between the two ends. Germline CDR1 reads SNHLY; CDR2 reads FYNNEI. The CDR3 sequence: CASSEGIRNTEAFF. Here the CDR3 DNA reads TGTGCCAGCAGTGAAGGTATTCGGAACACTGAAGCTTTCTTT.

This clone was seen once. This chain connects TRBV9 to TRBJ1-1; D gene uncertain. Looked up from germline, CDR1 is SGDLS and CDR2 is YYNGEE. Trimming pared 3 bases from V and 5 bases from J, leaving 14 bases between. The CDR3 is 14 amino acids. The CDR3 coding sequence is TGTGCCAGCAGCGCCCGCGAGGGAGGGACTGAAGCTTTCTTT. It encodes CASSAREGGTEAFF.

The chain has TRBV11-2 and TRBJ1-2; 10 positions match TRBD1. The CDR3 is 14 amino acids. The V segment lost 5 bases and the J segment 2 bases; nucleotides outside the gene matches: 2. Germline values: CDR1 SGHAT, CDR2 FQNNGV. Written as DNA, the CDR3 is TGTGCCAGCAGCCCGGGACAGGGGAACTATGGCTACACCTTC. Translated: CASSPGQGNYGYTF.

With regard to this clone: Other DNA sequences in this sample translate to the same CDR3. The V call is TRBV28, the J call TRBJ2-5; 11 bases align to TRBD2. V shed 6 bases and J 10 bases; nucleotides not matched to a gene: 10. CDR1 is MDHEN and CDR2 is SYDVKM in the germline V gene. This CDR3 is built from 14 residues. CDR3: CASSSGTSGHNQYF. The CDR3 bases are TGTGCCAGCAGCTCTGGGACTAGCGGCCACAACCAGTACTTC.

In its sample, this clone was seen once. Other DNA sequences from this sample encode an identical CDR3 as well. The CDR3 loop is CASSLGEGHEQYF. Here the CDR3 DNA reads TGTGCCAGCAGCTTAGGGGAGGGCCACGAGCAGTACTTC. The chain recombines TRBV11-3 with TRBJ2-7; TRBD2 matches 7 bases. J gave up 5 bases and V 1 base, and 2 bases lay outside the gene matches. The CDR3 runs to 13 residues. Germline V CDR1 and CDR2: SGHNT, YENEEA.

The chain employs TRBV5-1 and TRBJ2-2, with 9 bases aligning to TRBD1. Germline-derived CDR1 and CDR2 are SGHRS and YFSETQ. The CDR3 is 15 residues long. The junction had 3 bases not matched to a gene; V was cut back by 4 bases and J by 2 bases. The CDR3 reads CASSVDRGNTGELFF. CDR3 nucleotides: TGCGCCAGCAGCGTGGACAGGGGCAACACCGGGGAGCTGTTTTTT. Combining the CDR3 with reference TRBV5-1 and TRBJ2-2 gives the whole variable domain KAGVTQTPRYLIKTRGQQVTLSCSPISGHRSVSWYQQTPGQGLQFLFEYFSETQRNKGNFPGRFSGRQFSNSRSEMNVSTLELGDSALYLCASSVDRGNTGELFFGEGSRLTVL.

CDR3 in DNA: TGTGCCAGCAGCTTAGAGGGACTGGCCTTTAGTGAGCAGTTCTTC. The encoded protein is CASSLEGLAFSEQFF. The rearrangement joins TRBV11-3 to TRBJ2-1, with a weak D call TRBD2 (6 bases). Trimming left V 0 bases short and J 9 bases short, with 15 bases between. The CDR3 consists of 15 residues. Looked up from germline, CDR1 is SGHNT and CDR2 is YENEEA.

The rearrangement links TRBV6-4 to TRBJ1-1, with D maybe TRBD1 (5 bases). Germline V gene lookup returns CDR1 MRHNA and CDR2 SNTAGT. The CDR3 is 13 amino acids. Trimming cost V 3 bases and J 1 base, with 6 bases left between them. CDR3 region: CASSEQENTEAFF. The CDR3 region has the DNA TGTGCCAGCAGTGAACAGGAGAACACTGAAGCTTTCTTT.

This chain joins TRBV28 and TRBJ1-5; the D is unclear. This CDR3 spans 17 amino acids. V lost 4 bases and J 4 bases, leaving 20 bases between the germline ends. The V gene's germline CDR1 is MDHEN and CDR2 SYDVKM. CDR3 DNA: TGTGCCAGCAGTTCAATGAGGGCGAAGAAGCCTAATCAGCCCCAGCATTTT. Protein sequence: CASSSMRAKKPNQPQHF.

This clone was seen only once. The rearrangement links TRBV18 to TRBJ1-5; TRBD1 matches 11 bases. The trim removed 4 bases at V and 7 bases at J, leaving 9 bases unmatched. The CDR3 loop spans 16 amino acids. Per the germline V gene, CDR1 is KGHSH and CDR2 is LQKENI. CDR3 bases: TGTGCCAGCTCACTCGGACAGGGGGCAACCAGGCAGCCCCAGCATTTT. Amino acid sequence: CASSLGQGATRQPQHF.

This chain joins TRBV30 and TRBJ2-7, with D tentatively TRBD1 (6 bases). This CDR3 region has 14 residues. CDR1 and CDR2 (germline): GTSNPN, SVGIG (reference sequence). The germline V and J ends were trimmed by 0 bases and 2 bases, with 11 bases remaining between them. In DNA, the CDR3 is TGTGCCTGGAGTGTACAGGGCAGCGCCTACGAGCAGTACTTC. Translating gives CAWSVQGSAYEQYF.